This TCR beta chain was documented in a study of T cell changes during pregnancy in multiple sclerosis. The CDR3 runs 14 residues. Germline CDR1 and CDR2: MRHNA and SNTAGT. The V end was cut by 2 bases, the J end by 2 bases, with 9 bases between. The method was immunoSEQ multiplex PCR; TCRdb's version includes in-frame clones alone and lacks a portion of them. This repertoire shows around 33,000 clones, 85% to 90% found once; its top ten account for about 0.5%. This chain joins TRBV6-4 and TRBJ1-2; a possible D gene is TRBD1 (5 bases). The receptor was isolated from a female donor in good health, enrolled as a control in a pregnancy study. This sample comprised CD4+ T cells from peripheral blood mononuclear cells, obtained in the third trimester of pregnancy. CDR3 protein: CASSDLDRNYGYTF. The CDR3 DNA reads as TGTGCCAGCAGTGACCTAGACAGAAACTATGGCTACACCTTC.